The sequence of this T cell receptor (beta chain) was determined in a study of blood T cell repertoires in COVID-19. Across the study: The cDNA or gDNA used as material had been derived from T cells, B-cell-depleted T cells, or PBMCs.

Clones were read by immunoSEQ multiplex PCR, and TCRdb kept only the in-frame ones, dropping some. The table includes 300,000 to 350,000 clones, roughly 90% detected once. The sample comprised PBMCs or T cells enriched from blood (not recorded which). The receptor comes from a woman under 30 with acute COVID-19.

CDR3 sequence (DNA): TGTGCCAGCAGGATGTGGGACAGGGGTCTAGAAGCTTTCTTT. Its protein product is CASRMWDRGLEAFF. The chain has TRBV28 and TRBJ1-1, with 10 nucleotides matching TRBD1. Germline assignment: CDR1 MDHEN and CDR2 SYDVKM. J gave up 8 bases and V 6 bases, and 9 bases lay outside the gene matches. The CDR3 covers 14 residues.